The present T cell receptor beta chain was sequenced within a study of blood T cell repertoires in COVID-19. Study background: Specimens from acute and convalescent COVID-19 originated in the United States, Italy and Spain. PBMCs, B-cell-depleted T cells, or T cells provided the cDNA or gDNA that made up the material.

This clone was seen just once. Original methodology: Reference gene primer amplification gave estimated nucleated cell counts. The protocol was immunoSEQ multiplex PCR, while the TCRdb copy is restricted to in-frame clones and leaves out a portion. That table is the source of V, J and clone size, and D and trimming were worked out from the DNA. The table lists under 250,000 clones, 75% to 90% of them singletons, with roughly 30% in the top ten. The source of this sequence is a man in his forties or fifties with acute or convalescent COVID-19. Sequencing was performed on peripheral blood.

The CDR3 region is CASSLAPVNGYTF. CDR3 DNA sequence: TGTGCCAGCAGCTTAGCGCCAGTGAATGGCTACACCTTC. J is TRBJ1-2 and V is TRBV7-8, with D uncertain. The CDR3 runs to 13 residues. The V end lost 0 bases, the J end lost 6 bases, and 8 bases lay between the germline ends. Germline CDR1 SGHVS, CDR2 FQNEAQ.